A selection of T cell receptor beta chains follows, all from one sample in a study of blood T cell repertoires in COVID-19. Only in-frame clones appear in the TCRdb table, and some are missing; sequencing was by immunoSEQ multiplex PCR. The repertoire includes about 200,000 clones, 86% of them detected once, and about 3.8% sits in the top ten. The sequenced material came from PBMCs or T cells enriched from blood (not recorded which). Receptors originate from a woman between 35 and 50 years old with acute COVID-19. CDR3s include the opening cysteine and the closing phenylalanine or tryptophan. A D gene is named only where the DNA matches it firmly. Some rows mark clone size as missing; the rest say once, few, many or name a class of expanded clone.

clone_size | j_call | cdr3_length | d_call | v_call | cdr3_aa | cdr3_nt
NA | TRBJ1-2 | 13 | NA | TRBV12-5 | CASATDRGYGYTF | TGTGCTAGTGCCACAGACAGAGGCTATGGCTACACCTTC
NA | TRBJ2-1 | 16 | NA | TRBV29-1 | CSVDRTTPSSYNEQFF | TGCAGCGTTGATAGGACTACGCCGAGCTCCTACAATGAGCAGTTCTTC
NA | TRBJ2-5 | 16 | TRBD1 | TRBV9 | CASSVEKGQGGETQYF | TGTGCCAGCAGCGTAGAGAAGGGACAGGGTGGGGAGACCCAGTACTTC
NA | TRBJ2-5 | 18 | TRBD2 | TRBV19 | CASSIGSSGSGGRETQYF | TGTGCCAGTAGTATAGGTTCTAGCGGGAGCGGTGGACGAGAGACCCAGTACTTC
NA | TRBJ2-5 | 13 | NA | TRBV24-1 | CATSERQRETQYF | TGTGCCACCAGTGAGCGACAGCGAGAGACCCAGTACTTC
NA | TRBJ1-5 | 18 | TRBD1 | TRBV6-2/TRBV6-3 | CASSYGTGGSPHNQPQHF | TGTGCCAGCAGTTACGGGACAGGGGGCTCCCCCCACAATCAGCCCCAGCATTTT
NA | TRBJ2-7 | 14 | TRBD2 | TRBV5-1 | CASSPSAGVAEQYF | TGCGCCAGCAGCCCCTCAGCGGGAGTCGCCGAGCAGTACTTC
NA | TRBJ1-1 | 16 | NA | TRBV27 | CASSFTLRQTNTEAFF | TGTGCCAGCAGTTTCACCCTTCGACAGACGAACACTGAAGCTTTCTTT
NA | TRBJ1-2 | 15 | TRBD1 | TRBV5-1 | CASSPTGVDNYGYTF | TGCGCCAGCAGCCCGACAGGGGTAGATAACTATGGCTACACCTTC
NA | TRBJ2-3 | 16 | TRBD2 | TRBV15 | CATSNQREEGTDTQYF | TGTGCCACCAGCAACCAGCGGGAGGAAGGCACAGATACGCAGTATTTT
NA | TRBJ2-5 | 13 | NA | TRBV7-9 | CASSPPQWETQYF | TGTGCCAGCAGCCCTCCCCAGTGGGAGACCCAGTACTTC
once | TRBJ2-3 | 13 | NA | TRBV6-5 | CASSRGPGGTQYF | TGTGCCAGCAGCCGCGGGCCCGGGGGTACGCAGTATTTT
few | TRBJ2-2 | 16 | TRBD1 | TRBV15 | CATSRGQVGFTGELFF | TGTGCCACCAGCAGGGGACAGGTCGGGTTCACCGGGGAGCTGTTTTTT
NA | TRBJ2-7 | 14 | TRBD2 | TRBV24-1 | CATSGREGRYEQYF | TGTGCCACCAGTGGGAGGGAGGGCCGCTACGAGCAGTACTTC
NA | TRBJ1-5 | 12 | NA | TRBV5-1 | CASSLLDQPQHF | TGCGCCAGCAGCTTGCTTGATCAGCCCCAGCATTTT
once | TRBJ2-7 | 14 | NA | TRBV10-3 | CAIRRDSSSYEQYF | TGTGCCATCAGGCGGGACAGCTCCTCCTACGAGCAGTACTTC
NA | TRBJ1-2 | 15 | NA | TRBV27 | CASSGPLRGVYGYTF | TGTGCCAGCAGTGGGCCCCTTCGGGGGGTGTATGGCTACACCTTC
NA | TRBJ1-3 | 19 | TRBD1 | TRBV9 | CASSPRRQGVLNSGNTIYF | TGTGCCAGCAGCCCACGACGACAGGGGGTTTTAAACTCTGGAAACACCATATATTTT
NA | TRBJ2-1 | 15 | NA | TRBV9 | CASSGGISSYNEQFF | TGTGCCAGTAGTGGCGGTATTAGCTCCTACAATGAGCAGTTCTTC
NA | TRBJ1-5 | 14 | TRBD1 | TRBV19 | CASSTTGGNQPQHF | TGTGCCAGTAGCACGACAGGGGGGAATCAGCCCCAGCATTTT
NA | TRBJ1-5 | 16 | TRBD1 | TRBV28 | CASRSQTGDGNQPQHF | TGTGCCAGCAGAAGCCAGACAGGGGATGGCAATCAGCCCCAGCATTTT
many | TRBJ2-7 | 14 | TRBD2 | TRBV4-1 | CASSPGLAGVEQYF | TGCGCCAGCAGTCCGGGACTAGCGGGAGTCGAGCAGTACTTC
NA | TRBJ1-1 | 13 | NA | TRBV12-3/TRBV12-4 | CAAGRDMNTEAFF | TGTGCCGCGGGGCGGGATATGAACACTGAAGCTTTCTTT
NA | TRBJ1-1 | 13 | TRBD1 | TRBV2 | CASSVQGHTEAFF | TGTGCCAGCAGTGTACAGGGGCACACTGAAGCTTTCTTT
NA | TRBJ1-2 | 13 | NA | TRBV30 | CAWSLYAGYGYTF | TGTGCCTGGAGTCTGTATGCGGGCTATGGCTACACCTTC
NA | TRBJ2-7 | 16 | TRBD2 | TRBV6-5 | CASSYSKASGSDEQYF | TGTGCCAGCAGTTACTCTAAGGCTAGCGGGAGTGACGAGCAGTACTTC
NA | TRBJ1-2 | 13 | NA | TRBV5-8 | CASSLGGSYGYTF | TGTGCCAGCAGCTTGGGGGGCAGCTATGGCTACACCTTC
few | TRBJ1-1 | 12 | NA | TRBV27 | CASSFHGVEAFF | TGTGCCAGCAGTTTCCACGGAGTTGAAGCTTTCTTT
NA | TRBJ2-7 | 18 | TRBD2 | TRBV15 | CATSREKGAGGSSYEQYF | TGTGCCACCAGCAGAGAAAAGGGAGCGGGAGGGAGCTCCTACGAGCAGTACTTC
NA | TRBJ2-1 | 17 | TRBD2 | TRBV24-1 | CATSDSVSGRALHEQFF | TGTGCCACCAGTGATTCGGTTAGCGGGAGGGCCTTGCATGAGCAGTTCTTC
NA | TRBJ1-2 | 12 | NA | TRBV19 | CASSIQGNGYTF | TGTGCCAGTAGTATACAGGGGAACGGCTACACCTTC
NA | TRBJ2-4 | 14 | TRBD1 | TRBV5-1 | CASSLGQGADIQYF | TGCGCCAGCAGCTTGGGGCAGGGGGCCGACATTCAGTACTTC
NA | TRBJ2-3 | 16 | TRBD2 | TRBV6-2/TRBV6-3 | CASSYGRARITDTQYF | TGTGCCAGCAGTTACGGGAGGGCCCGAATCACAGATACGCAGTATTTT
NA | TRBJ2-7 | 13 | TRBD2 | TRBV5-4 | CASSLELAGVRYF | TGTGCCAGCAGCTTGGAACTAGCGGGAGTTCGGTACTTC
NA | TRBJ1-5 | 15 | NA | TRBV19 | CASSISGLSNQPQHF | TGTGCCAGTAGTATCTCAGGTTTAAGCAATCAGCCCCAGCATTTT
few | TRBJ2-3 | 12 | TRBD2 | TRBV7-9 | CASSLVSREGYF | TGTGCCAGCAGCTTAGTATCCAGGGAGGGGTATTTT
NA | TRBJ1-1 | 15 | NA | TRBV25-1 | CASSEGRRPTTEAFF | TGTGCCAGCAGTGAAGGGAGGAGGCCTACCACTGAAGCTTTCTTT
NA | TRBJ2-3 | 15 | NA | TRBV5-1 | CASSPDRPNTDTQYF | TGCGCCAGCAGCCCTGACAGGCCGAACACAGATACGCAGTATTTT
NA | TRBJ2-1 | 15 | NA | TRBV9 | CASSAQGISYNEQFF | TGTGCCAGCAGCGCCCAGGGTATTAGCTACAATGAGCAGTTCTTC
NA | TRBJ2-1 | 14 | TRBD2 | TRBV7-9 | CASSNSGGYNEQFF | TGTGCCAGCAGTAATAGCGGGGGCTACAATGAGCAGTTCTTC
NA | TRBJ2-1 | 16 | TRBD1 | TRBV24-1 | CATSENTGGNYNEQFF | TGTGCCACCAGTGAAAATACAGGGGGAAACTACAATGAGCAGTTCTTC
few | TRBJ2-7 | 15 | TRBD2 | TRBV5-5 | CASSWAASGSYEQYF | TGTGCCAGCAGCTGGGCGGCTAGCGGGAGCTACGAGCAGTACTTC
NA | TRBJ2-7 | 15 | NA | TRBV2 | CASSEAPRHGWAQYF | TGTGCCAGCAGTGAAGCGCCGAGACACGGTTGGGCGCAGTACTTC
NA | TRBJ1-2 | 17 | TRBD1 | TRBV6-1 | CASSEPGQGAKMRGYTF | TGTGCCAGCAGTGAACCGGGACAGGGGGCGAAGATGAGAGGCTACACCTTC
NA | TRBJ2-7 | 15 | TRBD2 | TRBV6-5 | CASANGLAGTYEQYF | TGTGCCAGCGCCAACGGGCTAGCGGGGACCTACGAGCAGTACTTC
NA | TRBJ1-4 | 16 | NA | TRBV5-8 | CASSSWGHLQPEKLFF | TGTGCCAGCAGCTCGTGGGGACACCTACAACCCGAAAAACTGTTTTTT
few | TRBJ2-7 | 15 | NA | TRBV14 | CASSLGGLHILEQYF | TGTGCCAGCAGCCTTGGGGGACTCCATATTTTGGAGCAGTACTTC
NA | TRBJ2-1 | 14 | TRBD2 | TRBV24-1 | CATAGTSLGNEQFF | TGTGCCACGGCCGGGACTAGTTTAGGAAATGAGCAGTTCTTC
NA | TRBJ1-2 | 13 | TRBD1 | TRBV19 | CASSSGTGNGYTF | TGTGCCAGTAGTTCCGGGACAGGGAATGGCTACACCTTC
NA | TRBJ2-3 | 14 | TRBD2 | TRBV4-2 | CASSPGTSPDTQYF | TGTGCCAGCAGCCCCGGGACTAGCCCAGATACGCAGTATTTT
NA | TRBJ2-2 | 13 | NA | TRBV12-3/TRBV12-4 | CASSLARTGELFF | TGTGCCAGCAGTTTAGCCCGCACCGGGGAGCTGTTTTTT
NA | TRBJ2-5 | 12 | NA | TRBV7-9 | CASSSPGETQYF | TGTGCCAGCAGCTCCCCGGGGGAGACCCAGTACTTC
NA | TRBJ1-5 | 14 | NA | TRBV3-1/TRBV3-2 | CASSQSTGLEPQHF | TGTGCCAGCAGCCAATCGACTGGGTTGGAGCCCCAGCATTTT
NA | TRBJ1-5 | 14 | NA | TRBV19 | CASSATREGQPQHF | TGTGCCAGTAGTGCGACCAGGGAGGGGCAGCCCCAGCATTTT
NA | TRBJ2-1 | 16 | NA | TRBV19 | CASSMTRSTLYNEQFF | TGTGCCAGTAGTATGACTAGGTCTACCCTCTACAATGAGCAGTTCTTC